This TCR beta chain emerged from a study of T cell responses to AZD1222 COVID-19 vaccine. TCRdb keeps only in-frame clones here, not all; method: immunoSEQ multiplex PCR. The sample contains around 110,000 clones, roughly nine tenths of which appear only once. V shed 0 bases and J shed 4 bases, with 9 bases lying between them. Germline V gene data show CDR1 as LGHNA and CDR2 as YNFKEQ. This CDR3 is built from 14 residues. The sequence was collected from an adult in good health. This specimen was peripheral blood, taken on day 0 of AZD1222 vaccination. The V gene is TRBV4-2, the J gene TRBJ1-2; D may be TRBD1 (5 bases). CDR3 nucleotide sequence: TGTGCCAGCAGCCAAGACGGGACCGCCTATGGCTACACCTTC. This translates into CASSQDGTAYGYTF.